Given below is one T cell receptor beta chain in context. This clonotype turned up a few times. The antigen this receptor binds is unknown. Base qualities are not recorded, but no much larger clone differs from it by a single base. To demonstrate the VDJtools post-analysis software, TCR beta repertoires were profiled from the peripheral blood of some 12 young patients with multiple sclerosis. Multiple sclerosis patients were children and adolescents aged about 6 to 16 years. This sample is drawn from a study of post-analysis software for immune sequencing data (dated by TCRdb to 2015 to 2017). Regarding the complete study: The recorded disease courses included relapsing-remitting, secondary progressive and progressive-relapsing multiple sclerosis, and some patients had no subtype annotation. The patient repertoires were set against approximately 10 previously published healthy control repertoires from donors whose ages ranged from 6 to 25 years. A subset of samples was prepared in parallel using single-end sample barcoding, then pooled and co-amplified after Illumina adapter ligation.

Overall results and qualifications from the work: Normalized Chao1 diversity was significantly lower in multiple sclerosis patients than controls, suggesting substantial peripheral T-cell clonal expansion. Significantly higher frequencies in patients than in controls were found for roughly five TRBV segments, including TRBV5-6, TRBV5-1 and TRBV20-1. Direct clustering with F measure showed strong co-clustering of samples prepared in the same batch, prompting a batch-effect correction. The control group was slightly older than the multiple sclerosis patient group.

Taken from cysteine to phenylalanine, the CDR3 has 10 residues. The kept DNA is CDR3 alone, 30 bases in frame from the first base. CDR1 and CDR2, per the germline V gene (reference sequence), are SEHNR and FQNEAQ. Deletion took 6 bases off V and 7 bases off J, with a span of 4 bases between the germline ends. Library creation used PCR. The sequencer listed for this sample is Illumina HiSeq 2500. To reduce PCR and sequencing biases, unique molecular identifiers were built into the TCR beta cDNA libraries. Some 500,000 cDNA molecules were obtained per 1 to 10 million input T cells, so each molecule approximated one T cell. Patient libraries were prepared and sequenced with the same protocol used for the earlier healthy control dataset. Samples belonging to the same batch were prepared together, multiplexed and sequenced on a shared HiSeq lane. Turning to the authors' computational methods: Raw barcoded reads were processed with MIGEC, discarding single-read molecular identifier groups before consensus assembly and CDR3 extraction. VDJtools was used for post-analysis of the clonotype tables, and diversity was normalized by down-sampling every dataset to the size of the smallest sample. Repertoire overlap clustering matched CDR3 amino acid but not nucleotide sequences to correct batch-related cross-sample contamination. TCRdb trimmed public reads at Q25 via fastp, called clones via MiXCR and kept in-frame beta chains. Entries that share a CDR3 protein sequence are merged under the most common genes and DNA. The V and J calls were not made by the authors but by TCRdb's processing. Here the sample has around 400,000 distinct CDR3 sequences; around 33% occur a single time. The ten largest make up 13% of the sample.

The chain is encoded by TRBV7-9 joined to TRBJ2-1, with no confident D gene call. The receptor comes from a girl between 10 and 17 years old with multiple sclerosis. Sequencing input: blood. For the CDR3, the sequence is CASRSNEQFF. The DNA sequence is as follows: TGTGCCAGCAGATCTAATGAGCAGTTCTTC.